The 20 T cell receptor beta chains presented below share a single source sample, sequenced in a study of blood T cell repertoires in COVID-19. The repertoire was sequenced with immunoSEQ multiplex PCR; TCRdb's copy has only in-frame clones and lacks some. Of about 50,000 clones listed, 86% are singletons. Material: peripheral blood. Receptors originate from a human donor in a cohort sampled during active COVID-19.

This sequence joins TRBV7-2 and TRBJ1-2, with 9 bases matching TRBD1. Trimming cost V 5 bases and J 7 bases; bases outside gene matches: 14. The germline CDR1 and CDR2 sequences are SGHTA and FQGNSA. The CDR3 has 16 residues. This CDR3 is CASSTLSGTGFGGYTF. CDR3 in DNA: TGTGCCAGCAGCACTCTATCCGGGACAGGGTTTGGTGGCTACACCTTC.

V is TRBV6-2 or TRBV6-3 and J is TRBJ2-4; 7 bases line up with TRBD2. Germline V lookup: CDR1 MNHEY, CDR2 SVGEGT. The V and J ends lost 2 bases and 0 bases, in that order; junction bases with no gene match: 16. The CDR3 is 20 residues long. CDR3 in amino acids: CASSYPPGPGGGLAKNIQYF. CDR3 DNA: TGTGCCAGCAGTTACCCTCCCGGGCCTGGCGGGGGTTTAGCCAAAAACATTCAGTACTTC.

The CDR3: CASSYGRGTNTGELFF. In nucleotides, the CDR3 is TGCGCCAGCAGCTACGGAAGGGGGACGAACACCGGGGAGCTGTTTTTT. The genes are TRBV5-1 and TRBJ2-2; TRBD1 is a possible D gene (6 bases). The CDR3 is made up of 16 amino acids. Trimming shortened V by 3 bases and J by 0 bases, and 12 bases separated the two germline ends. The germline gives CDR1 SGHRS, CDR2 YFSETQ.

The rearrangement joins TRBV6-7 to TRBJ1-1; the match to TRBD1 covers 10 bases. TRBV6-7 is identified as an open reading frame with a role that is uncertain. The CDR3 length is 14 residues. The J segment lost 5 bases and the V segment lost 2 bases, leaving 2 bases of the junction unmatched. This CDR3 reads CASSYGQGGTEAFF. The CDR3 DNA reads TGTGCCAGCAGTTACGGACAGGGGGGTACTGAAGCTTTCTTT.

The J gene is TRBJ1-2, the V gene TRBV20-1; 7 bases align to TRBD1. V was pared by 3 bases and J by 5 bases, with 18 bases of the junction left unmatched. The CDR3 is made up of 17 amino acids. Germline-derived CDR1 and CDR2 are DFQATT and SNEGSKA (reference sequence). The DNA for the CDR3 is TGCAGTGCTAGTTACCTTGCCGTAGGACAGGTGAGGTATGGCTACACCTTC. It specifies CSASYLAVGQVRYGYTF.

The table lists this clone with a count of one. This chain uses TRBV5-1 with TRBJ2-2, with 7 bases aligning to TRBD1. The CDR3 extends over 15 amino acids. CDR1 and CDR2 from the germline V gene are SGHRS and YFSETQ. J gave up 5 bases and V 4 bases, and 8 bases lay outside the gene matches. The CDR3 coding sequence is TGCGCCAGCAGCGATTCCGACAGGGTTACCGGGGAGCTGTTTTTT. Residues: CASSDSDRVTGELFF. Full variable domain (rest looked up from reference TRBV5-1 and TRBJ2-2): KAGVTQTPRYLIKTRGQQVTLSCSPISGHRSVSWYQQTPGQGLQFLFEYFSETQRNKGNFPGRFSGRQFSNSRSEMNVSTLELGDSALYLCASSDSDRVTGELFFGEGSRLTVL.

This sequence joins TRBV7-8 and TRBJ2-7; tentative D call: TRBD2 (6 bases). Germline values: CDR1 SGHVS, CDR2 FQNEAQ. CDR3 length equals 17 residues. Trimming shortened V by 5 bases and J by 2 bases, and 22 bases separated the two germline ends. CDR3 residues: CASSPRWTGDRAYEQYF. In DNA form, the CDR3 reads TGTGCCAGCAGCCCAAGGTGGACGGGAGATAGGGCCTACGAGCAGTACTTC.

The chain couples TRBV24-1 to TRBJ2-7; 7 bases are shared with TRBD1. CDR1 and CDR2 (germline): KGHDR, SFDVKD. This CDR3 has 14 amino acids. The V gene end was trimmed by 10 bases and the J gene end by 3 bases; junction bases not matched to a gene: 11. The CDR3 sequence is CATGQTHTNYEQYF. The CDR3 nucleotides read TGTGCCACGGGACAGACCCATACTAACTACGAGCAGTACTTC.

V gene TRBV27 combines with J gene TRBJ2-7; TRBD2 matches at 7 bases. Germline V gene data show CDR1 as MNHEY and CDR2 as SMNVEV (reference sequence). This CDR3 has 13 amino acids. Trimming cost V 7 bases and J 3 bases; bases outside gene matches: 6. The CDR3 here is CASTAAGVYEQYF. Here the CDR3 DNA reads TGTGCCAGCACGGCCGCGGGAGTCTACGAGCAGTACTTC.

This clone was seen only once. J is TRBJ2-7 and V is TRBV7-2; D ambiguous. V dropped 3 bases and J dropped 5 bases, with 11 bases sitting between them. CDR1 SGHTA and CDR2 FQGNSA come from the germline V gene. The CDR3 contains 13 residues. CDR3: CASSFRSPHEQYF. The CDR3 coding sequence is TGTGCCAGCAGCTTTCGGTCGCCCCACGAGCAGTACTTC.

This chain uses TRBV12-3 or TRBV12-4 with TRBJ2-1; D is unclear. This CDR3 is 13 amino acids long. V was trimmed by 7 bases and J by 3 bases, leaving 10 bases between them. The CDR3 sequence: CASNHNSYNEQFF. The DNA for the CDR3 is TGTGCCAGCAATCATAATAGCTACAATGAGCAGTTCTTC.

The genes are TRBV12-5 and TRBJ2-2, with TRBD1 identical over 8 bases. Per germline, CDR1 LGHNT and CDR2 FRNRAP. CDR3 size: 16 residues. V lost 4 bases to trimming and J lost 4 bases; unmatched junction nucleotides: 8. The CDR3: CASGSPPGQATGELFF. In nucleotides, the CDR3 is TGTGCTAGTGGTTCCCCCCCGGGACAGGCCACCGGGGAGCTGTTTTTT.

The chain carries TRBV9 and TRBJ2-3, with 9 bases that match TRBD2. The junction had 7 bases not matched to a gene; V was cut back by 2 bases and J by 6 bases. CDR3 size: 15 residues. The V gene's germline CDR1 is SGDLS and CDR2 YYNGEE. The CDR3 is CASSVGLAGVDTQYF. CDR3 nucleotides: TGTGCCAGCAGCGTTGGGTTAGCGGGAGTTGATACGCAGTATTTT.

The V call is TRBV30, the J call TRBJ2-7; 10 positions agree with TRBD1. Germline V gene data show CDR1 as GTSNPN and CDR2 as SVGIG (reference sequence). The junction had 14 bases not matched to a gene; V was cut back by 5 bases and J by 7 bases. The CDR3 consists of 15 residues. CDR3: CAWRGVGQGPFEQYF. For the CDR3, the DNA is TGTGCCTGGCGCGGGGTGGGACAGGGGCCTTTTGAGCAGTACTTC.

The rearrangement links TRBV10-2 to TRBJ2-7; 11 bases fit TRBD2. V dropped 5 bases and J dropped 6; count of bases not matched to a gene: 9. Germline V lookup: CDR1 WSHSY, CDR2 SAAADI. This CDR3 spans 15 amino acids. The CDR3: CASSIRLAGGGEQYF. The CDR3 DNA reads TGCGCCAGCAGTATTAGGCTAGCGGGAGGAGGCGAGCAGTACTTC.

The rearrangement uses TRBV7-2 and TRBJ2-1, with 9 bases matching TRBD2. Germline V gives CDR1 SGHTA, CDR2 FQGNSA. This CDR3 contains 16 residues. The V gene end was trimmed by 1 base and the J gene end by 3 bases; junction bases not matched to a gene: 4. The CDR3 loop reads CASSLVAGAIYNEQFF. As DNA, the CDR3 is TGTGCCAGCAGCTTAGTAGCGGGGGCCATCTACAATGAGCAGTTCTTC.

A few counts support this clone. The chain employs TRBV10-3 and TRBJ2-7; tentative D call: TRBD2 (7 bases). V shed 4 bases and J shed 7 bases, with 17 bases lying between them. CDR3 length: 14 residues. Germline CDR1 is ENHRY and CDR2 is SYGVKD. In DNA form, the CDR3 reads TGTGCCATCAGTGGCTTGGCAGGGAGGGGGGAGCAGTACTTC. Its protein product is CAISGLAGRGEQYF.

V usage is TRBV2 and J usage is TRBJ1-2, with 8 bases fitting TRBD1. CDR3 length: 15 residues. The V segment lost 7 bases and the J segment 2 bases; nucleotides outside the gene matches: 9. CDR1 SNHLY and CDR2 FYNNEI come from the germline V gene. CDR3 loop: CASNIRRTGNYGYTF. CDR3 nucleotides: TGTGCCAGCAATATCAGAAGGACAGGGAACTATGGCTACACCTTC.

This chain uses TRBV11-2 with TRBJ2-7; possible D gene TRBD1, 5 bases. CDR1 is SGHAT and CDR2 is FQNNGV in the germline V gene. V lost 2 bases and J lost 5, with 13 bases in between. The CDR3 totals 14 residues. CDR3 loop: CASSLIRQLHEQYF. CDR3 DNA sequence: TGTGCCAGCAGCTTAATCCGACAGCTTCACGAGCAGTACTTC.

The chain carries TRBV27 and TRBJ2-7; 9 nucleotides align to TRBD1. The V gene end was trimmed by 5 bases and the J gene end by 4 bases; junction bases not matched to a gene: 9. Per the germline V gene, CDR1 is MNHEY and CDR2 is SMNVEV (reference sequence). This CDR3 comprises 15 residues. In nucleotides, the CDR3 is TGTGCCAGCAGTGCTTCCGGGACAGGGCTATACGAGCAGTACTTC. Translation gives CASSASGTGLYEQYF.